This TCR beta chain was profiled in a study of cytomegalovirus exposure and HLA in healthy donors. Amplification used 60 Vbeta primers and 13 Jbeta primers. The repertoire was sequenced with immunoSEQ multiplex PCR; TCRdb's copy has only in-frame clones and lacks some. The sample lists 95,000 to 150,000 clones, roughly 70% occurring once. Germline lookup yields CDR1 SGHTA and CDR2 FQGTGA. V lost 5 bases, J lost 5 bases, and 11 bases lay in between. The CDR3 runs 13 residues. Study outcomes and limitations: Available immune exposure information covered CMV serostatus only.

Comment on this clone: The antigen is not known.

This TCR was recovered from a woman aged 40 to 50 in good health and CMV-seronegative. The J gene is TRBJ2-3, the V gene TRBV7-3; no reliable D call. The sample comprised PBMCs. CDR3 residues: CASSPVPLDTQYF. CDR3 DNA: TGTGCCAGCAGCCCCGTCCCCTTAGATACGCAGTATTTT.